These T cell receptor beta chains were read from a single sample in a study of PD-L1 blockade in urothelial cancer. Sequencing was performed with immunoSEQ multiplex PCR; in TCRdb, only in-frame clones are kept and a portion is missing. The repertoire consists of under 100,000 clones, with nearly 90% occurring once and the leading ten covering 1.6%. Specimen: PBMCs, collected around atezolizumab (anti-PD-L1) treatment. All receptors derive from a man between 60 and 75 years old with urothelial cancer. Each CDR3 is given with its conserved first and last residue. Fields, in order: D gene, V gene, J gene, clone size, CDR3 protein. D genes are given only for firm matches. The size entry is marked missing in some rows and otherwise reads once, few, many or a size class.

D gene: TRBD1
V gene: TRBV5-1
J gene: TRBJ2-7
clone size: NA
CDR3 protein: CASSGRTGVYEQYF

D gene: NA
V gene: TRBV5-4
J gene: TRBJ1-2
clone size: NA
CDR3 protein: CASSPTGSGDYGYTF

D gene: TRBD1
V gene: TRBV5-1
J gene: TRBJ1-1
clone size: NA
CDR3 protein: CASSWTGTNTEAFF

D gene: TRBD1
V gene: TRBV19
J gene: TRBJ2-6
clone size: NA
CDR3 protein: CASSIRDSAFSSSGANVLTF

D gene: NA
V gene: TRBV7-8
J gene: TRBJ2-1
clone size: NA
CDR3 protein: CASSLRGSYNEQFF

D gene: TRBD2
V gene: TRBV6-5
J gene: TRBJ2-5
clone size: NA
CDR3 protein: CASSPQTSGEGEQYF

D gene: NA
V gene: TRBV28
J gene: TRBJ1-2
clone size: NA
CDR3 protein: CASSLKGSGYGYTF

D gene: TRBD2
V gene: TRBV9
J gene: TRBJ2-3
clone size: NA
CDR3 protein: CASSGGTSGTDTQYF

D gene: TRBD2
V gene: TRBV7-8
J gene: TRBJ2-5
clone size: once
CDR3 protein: CASSLGGLAGGPVRETQYF

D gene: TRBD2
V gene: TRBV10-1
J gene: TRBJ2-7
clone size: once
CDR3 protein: CASSGTSGSYEQYF

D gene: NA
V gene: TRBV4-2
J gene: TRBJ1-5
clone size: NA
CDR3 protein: CASSQDLGTGSAWPQHF

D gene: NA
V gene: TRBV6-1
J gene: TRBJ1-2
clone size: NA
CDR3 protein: CASSRFPGNYGYTF

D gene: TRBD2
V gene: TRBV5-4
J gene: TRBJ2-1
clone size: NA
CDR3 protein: CASSLGLAGVYNEQFF

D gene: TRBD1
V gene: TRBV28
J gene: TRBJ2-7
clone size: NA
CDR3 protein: CASRGGQGVEQYF

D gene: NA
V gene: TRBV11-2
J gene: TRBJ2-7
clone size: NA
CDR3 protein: CASTPGSSTYEQYF